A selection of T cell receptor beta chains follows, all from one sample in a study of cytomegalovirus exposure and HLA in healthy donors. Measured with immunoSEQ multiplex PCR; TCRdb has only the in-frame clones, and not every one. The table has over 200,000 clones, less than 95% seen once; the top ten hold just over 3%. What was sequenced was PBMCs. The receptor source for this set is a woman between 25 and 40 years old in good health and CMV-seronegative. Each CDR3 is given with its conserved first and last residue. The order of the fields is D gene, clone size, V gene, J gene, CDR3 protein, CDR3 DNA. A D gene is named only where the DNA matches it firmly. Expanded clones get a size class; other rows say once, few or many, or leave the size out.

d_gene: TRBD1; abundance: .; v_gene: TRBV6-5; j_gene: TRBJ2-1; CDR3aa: CASGTGPYNEQFF; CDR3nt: TGTGCCAGCGGGACAGGGCCTTACAATGAGCAGTTCTTC
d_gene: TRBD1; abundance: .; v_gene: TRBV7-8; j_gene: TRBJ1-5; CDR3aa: CASSLGVLTGVSNQPQHF; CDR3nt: TGTGCCAGCAGCTTAGGGGTCTTAACAGGGGTCAGCAATCAGCCCCAGCATTTT
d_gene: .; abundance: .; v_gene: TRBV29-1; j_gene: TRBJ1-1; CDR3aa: CSADDQGTEAFF; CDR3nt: TGCAGCGCCGACGACCAGGGAACTGAAGCTTTCTTT
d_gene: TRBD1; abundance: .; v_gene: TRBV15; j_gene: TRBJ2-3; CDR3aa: CATSRGDSGTDTQYF; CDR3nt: TGTGCCACCAGCAGAGGGGACAGCGGCACAGATACGCAGTATTTT
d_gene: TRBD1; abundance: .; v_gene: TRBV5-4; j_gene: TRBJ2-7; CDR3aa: CASSLIRLGQGIHEQYF; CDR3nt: TGTGCCAGCAGCTTGATTCGATTGGGACAGGGGATACACGAGCAGTACTTC
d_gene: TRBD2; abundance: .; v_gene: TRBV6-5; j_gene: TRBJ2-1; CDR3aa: CASSSLAGAPPNEQFF; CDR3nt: TGTGCCAGCAGTTCCCTAGCGGGGGCCCCTCCGAATGAGCAGTTCTTC
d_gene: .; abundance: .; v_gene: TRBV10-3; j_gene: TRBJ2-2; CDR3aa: CAIRGLTTNTGELFF; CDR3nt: TGTGCCATCAGAGGGTTGACCACGAACACCGGGGAGCTGTTTTTT
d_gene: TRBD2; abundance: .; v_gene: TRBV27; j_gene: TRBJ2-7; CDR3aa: CASSLRGSGNEQYF; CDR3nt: TGTGCCAGCAGTTTAAGAGGGAGCGGGAACGAGCAGTACTTC
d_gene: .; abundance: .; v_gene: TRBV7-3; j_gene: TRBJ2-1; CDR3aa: CASSLQGRSYNEQFF; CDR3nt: TGTGCCAGCAGCCTCCAGGGTAGGTCCTACAATGAGCAGTTCTTC
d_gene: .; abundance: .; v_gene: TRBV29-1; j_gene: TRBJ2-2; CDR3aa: CSARGTGELFF; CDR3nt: TGCAGCGCCCGGGGAACCGGGGAGCTGTTTTTT
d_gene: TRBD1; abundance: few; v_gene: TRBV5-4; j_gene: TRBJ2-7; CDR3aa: CASSSQGEQYF; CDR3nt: TGTGCCAGCAGCTCACAGGGGGAGCAGTACTTC
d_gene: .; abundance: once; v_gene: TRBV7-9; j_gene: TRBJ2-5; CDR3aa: CASSSYAKGETQYF; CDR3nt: TGTGCCAGCAGCTCCTACGCCAAGGGAGAGACCCAGTACTTC
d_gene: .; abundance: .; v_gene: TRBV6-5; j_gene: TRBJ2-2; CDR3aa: CASSYVLGNAGELFF; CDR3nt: TGTGCCAGCAGTTATGTTCTCGGTAACGCCGGGGAGCTGTTTTTT
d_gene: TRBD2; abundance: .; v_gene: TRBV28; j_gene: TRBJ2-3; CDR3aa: CASNLGLSGRGDTQYF; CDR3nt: TGTGCCAGCAACCTGGGGTTGAGCGGGAGGGGTGATACGCAGTATTTT
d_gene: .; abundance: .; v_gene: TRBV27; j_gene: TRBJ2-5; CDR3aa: CASSSRAGRKETQYF; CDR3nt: TGTGCCAGCAGTTCGCGGGCGGGCAGGAAAGAGACCCAGTACTTC
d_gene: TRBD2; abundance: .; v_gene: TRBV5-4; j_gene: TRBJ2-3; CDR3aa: CASSLQREWADTQYF; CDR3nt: TGTGCCAGCAGCTTGCAGCGGGAGTGGGCAGATACGCAGTATTTT
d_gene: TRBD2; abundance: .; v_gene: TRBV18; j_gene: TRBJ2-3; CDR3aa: CASSPAGVSTDTQYF; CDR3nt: TGTGCCAGCTCACCGGCGGGAGTGAGCACAGATACGCAGTATTTT
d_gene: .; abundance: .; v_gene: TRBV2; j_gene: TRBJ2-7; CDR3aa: CASSVEALGRYEQYF; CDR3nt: TGTGCCAGCAGTGTAGAGGCCCTTGGTCGCTACGAGCAGTACTTC
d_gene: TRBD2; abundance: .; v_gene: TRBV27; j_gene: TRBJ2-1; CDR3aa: CASASGYNEQFF; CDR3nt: TGTGCCAGCGCTAGCGGGTACAATGAGCAGTTCTTC
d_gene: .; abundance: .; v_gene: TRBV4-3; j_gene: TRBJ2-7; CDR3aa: CASSRATGLGGYEQYF; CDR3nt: TGCGCCAGCAGCCGGGCCACAGGGTTAGGCGGCTACGAGCAGTACTTC
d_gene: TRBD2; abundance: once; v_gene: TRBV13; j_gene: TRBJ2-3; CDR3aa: CASSSKAGGPRFTRADTQYF; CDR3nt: TGTGCCAGCAGCTCTAAAGCGGGAGGGCCGAGATTCACTAGAGCAGATACGCAGTATTTT
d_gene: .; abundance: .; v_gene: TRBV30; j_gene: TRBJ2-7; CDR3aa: CAWSDRPYEQYF; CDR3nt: TGTGCCTGGTCCGACCGACCCTACGAGCAGTACTTC
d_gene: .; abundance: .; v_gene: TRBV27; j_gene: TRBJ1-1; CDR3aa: CASSLSGDTEAFF; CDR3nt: TGTGCCAGCAGTTTATCGGGGGACACTGAAGCTTTCTTT
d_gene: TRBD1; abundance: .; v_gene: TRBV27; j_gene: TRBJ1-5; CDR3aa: CASRGTGARNQPQHF; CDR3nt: TGTGCCAGCCGTGGGACAGGAGCGCGCAATCAGCCCCAGCATTTT
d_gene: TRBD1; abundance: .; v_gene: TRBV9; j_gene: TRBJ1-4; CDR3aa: CASSGTGGARSNEKLFF; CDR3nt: TGTGCCAGCAGCGGGACAGGGGGCGCGCGATCTAATGAAAAACTGTTTTTT
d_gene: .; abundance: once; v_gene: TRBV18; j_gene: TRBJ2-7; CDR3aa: CASSTTDPGYYYEQYF; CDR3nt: TGTGCCAGCTCTACAACGGACCCGGGTTACTACTACGAGCAGTACTTC
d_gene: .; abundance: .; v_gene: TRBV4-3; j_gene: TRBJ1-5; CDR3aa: CASSQEWSSNQPQHF; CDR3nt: TGCGCCAGCAGCCAAGAGTGGAGTAGCAATCAGCCCCAGCATTTT
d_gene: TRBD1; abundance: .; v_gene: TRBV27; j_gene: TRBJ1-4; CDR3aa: CASTTFRDRGEKLFF; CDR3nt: TGTGCCAGCACTACCTTCCGGGACAGGGGGGAAAAACTGTTTTTT
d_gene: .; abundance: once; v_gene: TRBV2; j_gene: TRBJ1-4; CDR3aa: CASSRRDDEKLFF; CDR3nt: TGTGCCAGCAGTCGCCGGGACGACGAAAAACTGTTTTTT
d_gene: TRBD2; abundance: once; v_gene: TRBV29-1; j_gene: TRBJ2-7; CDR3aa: CSVAGTRADEQYF; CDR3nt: TGCAGCGTTGCCGGGACTAGGGCCGACGAGCAGTACTTC
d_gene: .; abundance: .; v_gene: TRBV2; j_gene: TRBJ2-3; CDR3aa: CASVQGLFADTQYF; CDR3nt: TGTGCCAGCGTACAGGGTCTTTTTGCAGATACGCAGTATTTT
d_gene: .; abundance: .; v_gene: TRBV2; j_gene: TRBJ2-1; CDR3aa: CASSEHHAGSFSSYNEQFF; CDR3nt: TGTGCCAGCAGTGAACATCACGCAGGGTCCTTCAGCTCCTACAATGAGCAGTTCTTC
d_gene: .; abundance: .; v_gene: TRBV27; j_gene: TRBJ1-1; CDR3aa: CASSSRLGAGHLGNTEAFF; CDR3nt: TGTGCCAGCAGTTCTCGTCTCGGGGCAGGCCACCTAGGGAACACTGAAGCTTTCTTT
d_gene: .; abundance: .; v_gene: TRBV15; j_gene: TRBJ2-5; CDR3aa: CATSRTRLSRSWSEGETQYF; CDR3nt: TGTGCCACCAGCAGGACCCGCCTTTCCAGGAGTTGGTCCGAAGGTGAGACCCAGTACTTC
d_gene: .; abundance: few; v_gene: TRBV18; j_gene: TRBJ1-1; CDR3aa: CASSPPSPRAFF; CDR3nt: TGTGCCAGCTCACCACCCTCCCCCCGAGCTTTCTTT
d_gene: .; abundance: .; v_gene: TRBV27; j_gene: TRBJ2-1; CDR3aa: CASSLVRETRNEQFF; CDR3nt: TGTGCCAGCAGTTTAGTCAGGGAGACTAGGAATGAGCAGTTCTTC
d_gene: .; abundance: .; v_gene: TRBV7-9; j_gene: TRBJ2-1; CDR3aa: CASSPGTSYNEQFF; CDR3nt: TGTGCCAGCAGCCCCGGGACTTCCTACAATGAGCAGTTCTTC
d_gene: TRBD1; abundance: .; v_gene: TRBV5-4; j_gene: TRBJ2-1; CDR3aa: CASTRQGSNEQFF; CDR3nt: TGTGCCAGCACACGACAGGGATCCAATGAGCAGTTCTTC
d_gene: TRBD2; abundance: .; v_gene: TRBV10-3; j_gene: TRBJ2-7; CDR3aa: CAIGAGGVDEQYF; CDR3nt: TGTGCCATCGGCGCGGGAGGGGTGGACGAGCAGTACTTC
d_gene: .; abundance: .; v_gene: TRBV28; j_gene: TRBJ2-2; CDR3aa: CASRSGHPTGELFF; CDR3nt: TGTGCCAGCAGGAGTGGACATCCCACCGGGGAGCTGTTTTTT
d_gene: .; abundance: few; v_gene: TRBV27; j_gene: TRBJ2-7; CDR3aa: CASSPTRRKDYEQYF; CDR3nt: TGTGCCAGCAGTCCTACAAGGAGGAAGGACTACGAGCAGTACTTC
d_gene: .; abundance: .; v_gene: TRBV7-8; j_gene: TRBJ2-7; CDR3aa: CASSLEPGAPYEQYF; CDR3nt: TGTGCCAGCAGCTTAGAGCCGGGGGCGCCCTACGAGCAGTACTTC